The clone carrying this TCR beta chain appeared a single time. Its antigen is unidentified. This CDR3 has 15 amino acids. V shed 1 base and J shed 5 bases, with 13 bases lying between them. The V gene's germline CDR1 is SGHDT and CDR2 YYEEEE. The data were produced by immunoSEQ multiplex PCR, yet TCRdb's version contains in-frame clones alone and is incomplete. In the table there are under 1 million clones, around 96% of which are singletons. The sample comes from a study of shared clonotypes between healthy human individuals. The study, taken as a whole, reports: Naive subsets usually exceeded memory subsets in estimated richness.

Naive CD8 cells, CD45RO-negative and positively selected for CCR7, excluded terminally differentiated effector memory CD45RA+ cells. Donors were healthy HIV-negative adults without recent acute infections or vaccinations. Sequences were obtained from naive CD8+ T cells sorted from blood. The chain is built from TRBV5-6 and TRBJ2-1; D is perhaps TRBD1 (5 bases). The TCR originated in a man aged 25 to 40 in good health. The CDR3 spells CASSLRQGKDNEQFF. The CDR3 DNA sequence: TGTGCCAGCAGCTTGAGGCAGGGAAAAGACAATGAGCAGTTCTTC.